This entry describes one T cell receptor (beta chain). This record comes from a study of graft-versus-host responses after intestinal transplantation. Upon completion of the reaction, proliferating CFSE-low responders, both CD3+CD4+ and CD3+CD8+, were sorted. Clones were sequenced by immunoSEQ multiplex PCR, and TCRdb holds only the in-frame ones, with some missing. Among about 4,500 clones listed, approximately 32% were seen once. Whole-study results and caveats: Ileal or blood samples showed some GvH clones first, and such clones were also found in recipient marrow. An association linked early post-transplant HvG declines with peak circulating GvH clone levels.

Germline-derived CDR1 and CDR2 are MNHNY and SVGAGI (reference sequence). Between the trimmed V and J ends, which lost 5 bases and 3 bases, there was a span of 4 bases. The CDR3 is made up of 11 amino acids. Material: alloreactive CD4+ T cells from a mixed lymphocyte reaction culture, obtained before transplantation. Subset noted: CFSE-low proliferating T cells sorted from approximately 6-day pre-transplant mixed lymphocyte reaction (GvH or HvG direction). The TCR was taken from a human patient who was an organ donor for intestinal transplantation. V usage is TRBV6-6 and J usage is TRBJ1-1; no firm D call. CDR3 nucleotide sequence: TGTGCCAGCAGTCTTGACACTGAAGCTTTCTTT. Protein product: CASSLDTEAFF.